This passage covers 14 T cell receptor beta chains from one sample sequenced in a study of blood T cell repertoires in COVID-19. The data were produced by immunoSEQ multiplex PCR, yet TCRdb's version contains in-frame clones alone and is incomplete. The table includes around 24,000 clones, 90% detected once. Sequences were obtained from peripheral blood. These receptors came from a woman aged 55-69 years with active COVID-19.

The chain uses TRBV9 and TRBJ2-1, with D unclear. The germline V gene encodes CDR1 SGDLS and CDR2 YYNGEE. The CDR3 contains 17 residues. Trimming cost V 0 bases and J 1 base, with 14 bases left between them. The CDR3 nucleotides are TGTGCCAGCAGCGTAGGACCCGGTGGAGAATCCTACAATGAGCAGTTCTTC. Amino acids: CASSVGPGGESYNEQFF.

The chain links TRBV6-6 to TRBJ2-4; 7 bases fit TRBD1. The CDR3 is 16 residues long. V gave up 0 bases and J gave up 8 bases; unmatched junction bases: 10. Germline values: CDR1 MNHNY, CDR2 SVGAGI (reference sequence). The CDR3 DNA reads as TGTGCCAGCAGTTACTCGGGGTTTGACAGGGTTGACATTCAGTACTTC. It specifies CASSYSGFDRVDIQYF.

The chain uses TRBV28 and TRBJ2-3; 12 bases align to TRBD2. The V segment lost 5 bases and the J segment 4 bases; nucleotides outside the gene matches: 10. This CDR3 has 17 amino acids. Germline CDR1 and CDR2: MDHEN and SYDVKM. DNA for the CDR3: TGTGCCAGCAGTGGACTAGCGGGATCCGAGGAGGCAGATACGCAGTATTTT. The encoded protein is CASSGLAGSEEADTQYF.

This rearrangement joins TRBV6-1 to TRBJ2-1; 8 bases map to TRBD2. Germline lookup yields CDR1 MNHNS and CDR2 SASEGT. V lost 4 bases and J lost 2; bases outside the gene matches: 10. The CDR3 sequence is 17 residues long. The CDR3 protein is CASSGGAGGRPYNEQFF. In nucleotides, the CDR3 is TGTGCCAGCAGTGGAGGGGCGGGAGGTCGGCCCTACAATGAGCAGTTCTTC.

This rearrangement joins TRBV15 to TRBJ2-2, with 9 nucleotides matching TRBD2. The germline gives CDR1 LNHNV, CDR2 YYDKDF (reference sequence). The V gene end was trimmed by 4 bases and the J gene end by 0 bases; junction bases not matched to a gene: 12. The CDR3 extends over 19 amino acids. The CDR3 protein is CATSIPGRASGANTGELFF. The DNA for the CDR3 is TGTGCCACCAGCATCCCCGGGAGGGCTAGCGGGGCGAACACCGGGGAGCTGTTTTTT.

V usage is TRBV19 and J usage is TRBJ1-4; D uncertain. Between the trimmed V and J ends, which lost 4 bases and 8 bases, there was a span of 11 bases. This CDR3 contains 13 residues. The germline CDR1 and CDR2 sequences are LNHDA and SQIVND (reference sequence). The CDR3 nucleotides read TGTGCCAGTAGTACCTCTCGAGAGGAAAAACTGTTTTTT. Protein: CASSTSREEKLFF.

The rearrangement uses TRBV15 and TRBJ1-4, with D hard to call. The CDR3 has 18 amino acids. Germline CDR1 reads LNHNV; CDR2 reads YYDKDF (reference sequence). The V gene lost 0 bases and the J gene lost 8 bases, with 22 bases spanning the gap. Here the CDR3 reads CATSRDAGVGVGSEKLFF. DNA of the CDR3: TGTGCCACCAGCAGAGACGCGGGAGTCGGGGTAGGAAGCGAAAAACTGTTTTTT.

CDR3: CASSSDLHLQGETQYF. The CDR3 DNA is TGTGCCAGCAGCTCCGACCTACACCTTCAGGGAGAGACCCAGTACTTC. The chain carries TRBV7-8 and TRBJ2-5; D perhaps matches TRBD1 (5 bases). Germline assignment: CDR1 SGHVS and CDR2 FQNEAQ. V was cut by 4 bases and J by 4 bases, with 19 bases left in between. The CDR3 loop spans 16 amino acids.

This rearrangement joins TRBV2 to TRBJ1-4, with TRBD1 matching over 7 bases. Germline CDR1 and CDR2: SNHLY and FYNNEI. The CDR3 has 13 amino acids. The V segment lost 7 bases and the J segment 4 bases; nucleotides outside the gene matches: 3. As DNA, the CDR3 is TGTGCCAGCATGGGACAGCGTAATGAAAAACTGTTTTTT. This gives the protein CASMGQRNEKLFF.

This chain's CDR3 is CASSLIRQDNQPQHF. The DNA of the CDR3 is TGTGCCAGCAGTTTAATCCGACAGGACAATCAGCCCCAGCATTTT. V is TRBV28 and J is TRBJ1-5; tentatively, D is TRBD1 (6 bases). CDR3 length: 15 residues. Trimming pared 2 bases from V and 3 bases from J, leaving 11 bases between. In germline, CDR1 is MDHEN, CDR2 SYDVKM. Together with reference TRBV28 and TRBJ1-5, the CDR3 gives the full variable domain: DVKVTQSSRYLVKRTGEKVFLECVQDMDHENMFWYRQDPGLGLRLIYFSYDVKMKEKGDIPEGYSVSREKKERFSLILESASTNQTSMYLCASSLIRQDNQPQHFGDGTRLSIL.

This chain links TRBV12-5 with TRBJ1-1, with TRBD1 as a possible D gene (5 bases). The ends were cut back, 0 bases at V and 2 bases at J, with 16 bases in the middle. Germline assignment: CDR1 LGHNT and CDR2 FRNRAP. CDR3 size: 17 residues. CDR3 nucleotide sequence: TGTGCTAGTGGTTTGGTCCTAGGGGAGCGGGCTAACACTGAAGCTTTCTTT. Translation gives CASGLVLGERANTEAFF.

V and J are TRBV28 and TRBJ2-3; 10 positions match TRBD2. The CDR3 loop spans 14 amino acids. V gave up 7 bases and J gave up 3 bases; unmatched junction bases: 4. CDR1 and CDR2 from the germline V gene are MDHEN and SYDVKM. The CDR3 is CASIGLAETDTQYF. CDR3 DNA sequence: TGTGCCAGCATCGGACTAGCGGAGACAGATACGCAGTATTTT.

The CDR3 region has the DNA TGCAGCGTTGGAGCGGGAGCGGTCGGAGAGACCCAGTACTTC. Protein sequence: CSVGAGAVGETQYF. The chain couples TRBV29-1 to TRBJ2-5; 8 bases match TRBD2. CDR3 length: 14 residues. The ends lost 4 bases at V and 4 bases at J; junction bases unmatched: 8. The V gene's germline CDR1 is SQVTM and CDR2 ANQGSEA.

The chain carries TRBV25-1 and TRBJ2-1; 8 bases align to TRBD1. This CDR3 has 16 amino acids. CDR1 is MGHDK, CDR2 SYGVNS, per germline. The ends lost 5 bases at V and 0 bases at J; junction bases unmatched: 6. CDR3 amino acids: CASSKTGGSSYNEQFF. The CDR3 DNA follows: TGTGCCAGCAGTAAAACAGGGGGGAGCTCCTACAATGAGCAGTTCTTC. Filled out from reference TRBV25-1 and TRBJ2-1, the complete variable domain reads EADIYQTPRYLVIGTGKKITLECSQTMGHDKMYWYQQDPGMELHLIHYSYGVNSTEKGDLSSESTVSRIRTEHFPLTLESARPSHTSQYLCASSKTGGSSYNEQFFGPGTRLTVL.